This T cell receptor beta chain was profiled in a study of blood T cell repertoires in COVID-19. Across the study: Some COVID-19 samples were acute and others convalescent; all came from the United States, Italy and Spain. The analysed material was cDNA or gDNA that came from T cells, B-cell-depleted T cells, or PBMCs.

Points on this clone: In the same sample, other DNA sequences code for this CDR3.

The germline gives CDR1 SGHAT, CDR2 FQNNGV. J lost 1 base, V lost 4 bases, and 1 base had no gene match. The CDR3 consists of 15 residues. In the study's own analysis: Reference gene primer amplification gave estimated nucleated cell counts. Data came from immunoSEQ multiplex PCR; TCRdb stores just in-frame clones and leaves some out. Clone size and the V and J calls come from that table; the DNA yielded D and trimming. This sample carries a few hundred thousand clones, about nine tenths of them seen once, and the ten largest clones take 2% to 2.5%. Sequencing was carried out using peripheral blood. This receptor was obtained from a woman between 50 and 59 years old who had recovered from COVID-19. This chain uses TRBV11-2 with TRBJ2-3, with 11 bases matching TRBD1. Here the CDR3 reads CASSSGQGGTDTQYF. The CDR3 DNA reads TGTGCCAGCAGCTCGGGACAGGGGGGCACAGATACGCAGTATTTT.